This TCR beta chain was sequenced in a study of spatial heterogeneity in lung cancer. Study context: Detection of beta-chain sequences consistently exceeded that of alpha-chain sequences.

Individually, TCR cDNA molecules were each labelled with a unique molecular identifier. TCRdb fed the 5' RACE reads into MiXCR, producing one record per CDR3 protein. The data hold approximately 2,000 distinct CDR3 sequences, with 18% observed a single time. The CDR3 length is 15 residues. V was shortened by 7 bases and J by 1 base, with 19 bases between the two germline ends. Germline lookup yields CDR1 GTSNPN and CDR2 SVGIG (reference sequence). Time point given: sample taken at primary tumor resection. Frozen PBMC, nontumor lung or tumor provided whole RNA, which was sequenced unsorted. Sample: PBMCs, taken at surgery. This receptor was obtained from a male donor with early-stage non-small cell lung cancer. This chain uses TRBV30 with TRBJ1-1; the D gene is possibly TRBD1 (5 bases). The chain's CDR3 is CASALPPDKNTEAFF. The CDR3 nucleotides read TGTGCCTCAGCCCTACCTCCGGACAAGAACACTGAAGCTTTCTTT.